Presented here are 31 T cell receptor beta chains from one specimen sequenced in a study of T-cell memory formation after mild COVID-19 (dated by TCRdb to about 2021). Library preparation was by 5' RACE. Sequencing was performed on an Illumina NovaSeq 6000. TCRdb passed the public sequencing reads through fastp at Q25 and MiXCR, retaining productive beta sequences. Rows are combined by CDR3 protein, so each entry shows the most common genes and DNA. Within this sample are 55,000 to 65,000 distinct CDR3 sequences, with over 7.5% of them counted one time only. 1.2% of the sample is in the top ten clones. What was sequenced was PBMCs or a T cell subset sorted from them (not recorded which). The receptors originated from a man between 18 and 35 years old who had mild COVID-19 (a few samples of this study predate the infection). The sample titles of this study are shuffled in the database, so cell type and time point are left out; the donor was told from shared clones.

Note on this clonotype: The conserved phenylalanine or tryptophan normally closing the CDR3 is absent here, so this likely arose from a read error. The rearrangement uses TRBV6-6 and TRBJ2-5; D might be TRBD2 (6 bases). CDR1 MNHNY and CDR2 SVGAGI come from the germline V gene (reference sequence). This CDR3 is 15 amino acids long. Trimming removed 7 bases from V and 2 bases from J, with 17 bases in between. The CDR3 loop reads CASKDPGTLQETQYL. The CDR3 DNA follows: TGTGCCAGCAAGGATCCCGGGACTTTGCAAGAGACCCAGTACTTA.

This clonotype was counted only a few times. The rearrangement uses TRBV4-2 and TRBJ2-5; 7 nucleotides line up with TRBD1. The V gene end was trimmed by 4 bases and the J gene end by 0 bases; junction bases not matched to a gene: 8. The germline V gene has CDR1 LGHNA and CDR2 YNFKEQ. The CDR3 is made up of 16 amino acids. CDR3 region: CASSPTPGTDQETQYF. The CDR3 coding sequence is TGTGCCAGCAGCCCCACGCCCGGGACAGACCAAGAGACCCAGTACTTC.

This clonotype was counted at least ten times. The rearrangement links TRBV5-1 to TRBJ2-3; no clear D. The V gene lost 3 bases and the J gene lost 2 bases, with 7 bases spanning the gap. Germline CDR1 is SGHRS and CDR2 is YFSETQ. The CDR3 is 13 amino acids. The CDR3 sequence: CASSSDNTDTQYF. As DNA, the CDR3 is TGCGCCAGCAGCTCTGATAACACAGATACGCAGTATTTT.

The genes are TRBV5-1 and TRBJ1-1; TRBD1 matches at 12 bases. Losses at the gene ends were 5 bases for V and 2 bases for J; bases not matched to a gene: 7. Germline V gene data show CDR1 as SGHRS and CDR2 as YFSETQ. The CDR3 sequence is 16 residues long. The CDR3 loop is CASSWGDRGLNTEAFF. The DNA of the CDR3 is TGCGCCAGCAGTTGGGGGGACAGGGGGCTTAACACTGAAGCTTTCTTT.

This clonotype was detected a few times. The chain uses TRBV20-1 and TRBJ2-7, with D perhaps TRBD1 or TRBD2 (7 bases each). Germline values: CDR1 DFQATT, CDR2 SNEGSKA (reference sequence). V lost 2 bases and J 1 base, leaving 15 bases between the germline ends. This CDR3 contains 15 residues. CDR3 amino acids: CSARPWEGASYEQYF. For the CDR3, the DNA is TGCAGTGCTAGACCCTGGGAGGGGGCATCCTACGAGCAGTACTTC.

The V and J genes are TRBV29-1 and TRBJ1-4; the D gene is possibly TRBD1 (6 bases). CDR3 length equals 13 residues. In germline, CDR1 is SQVTM, CDR2 ANQGSEA. V lost 5 bases and J 5 bases, leaving 12 bases between the germline ends. The CDR3 nucleotides are TGCAGCGTTACCGGGGGCGCCAATGAAAAACTGTTTTTT. Amino acid sequence: CSVTGGANEKLFF.

In this sample, this clonotype turned up many times. The genes are TRBV6-2 or TRBV6-3 and TRBJ2-1; D is perhaps TRBD2 (7 bases). V lost 2 bases and J lost 0, with 11 bases in between. Germline CDR1 and CDR2: MNHEY and SVGEGT. This CDR3 contains 16 residues. The CDR3 loop reads CASSYRGGLSYNEQFF. In DNA, the CDR3 is TGTGCCAGCAGTTACCGCGGGGGCCTCTCCTACAATGAGCAGTTCTTC.

This clonotype has more than one count but fewer than ten. The rearrangement uses TRBV4-1 and TRBJ2-3; 7 nucleotides agree with TRBD2. The CDR3 runs 17 residues. Germline trimming cut 1 base from V and 2 bases from J; bases unmatched to any gene: 9. Germline CDR1 is MGHRA and CDR2 is YSYEKL. The CDR3 loop reads CASSQAYSGFDTDTQYF. CDR3 coding DNA: TGCGCCAGCAGCCAAGCCTATAGCGGGTTCGACACAGATACGCAGTATTTT.

The chain joins TRBV5-1 to TRBJ1-2; weak D call: TRBD1 (5 bases). The CDR3 loop spans 14 amino acids. The germline V gene encodes CDR1 SGHRS and CDR2 YFSETQ. The V and J ends lost 2 bases and 1 base respectively, with 9 bases between them. CDR3 in amino acids: CASSFQGVNYGYTF. CDR3 in DNA: TGCGCCAGCAGCTTCCAGGGAGTTAACTATGGCTACACCTTC.

The J gene is TRBJ2-2, the V gene TRBV4-1; 11 bases align to TRBD2. V shed 4 bases, J shed 2 bases, and the junction held 6 bases outside the gene matches. Germline V gene sequence: CDR1 MGHRA, CDR2 YSYEKL. The CDR3 is 17 residues long. CDR3 sequence: CASSLRLAGGNTGELFF. CDR3 DNA sequence: TGCGCCAGCAGCCTAAGGCTAGCGGGGGGTAACACCGGGGAGCTGTTTTTT.

In this sample, this clonotype turned up a few times. The genes are TRBV7-2 and TRBJ1-6, with no clear D. The V and J ends lost 5 bases and 8 bases respectively, with 10 bases between them. Germline V gene sequence: CDR1 SGHTA, CDR2 FQGNSA. The CDR3 is 13 residues long. The CDR3 DNA reads as TGTGCCAGCAGCCCCAACGGGCATTCACCCCTCCACTTT. Amino acid sequence: CASSPNGHSPLHF.

The rearrangement links TRBV7-9 to TRBJ1-4; 8 positions agree with TRBD1. After removal of 10 bases from V and 8 bases from J, the junction contained 9 bases not matched to a gene. The CDR3 covers 13 residues. CDR1 is SEHNR, CDR2 FQNEAQ, per germline (reference sequence). The CDR3 DNA sequence: TGTGCCACTGGACAGGGCGAAACCGAAAAACTGTTTTTT. This codes for CATGQGETEKLFF. Drawing the rest from reference TRBV7-9 and TRBJ1-4, the complete variable domain is DTGVSQNPRHKITKRGQNVTFRCDPISEHNRLYWYRQTLGQGPEFLTYFQNEAQLEKSRLLSDRFSAERPKGSFSTLEIQRTEQGDSAMYLCATGQGETEKLFFGSGTQLSVL.

The chain recombines TRBV12-3 or TRBV12-4 with TRBJ2-1; 9 nucleotides line up with TRBD2. J was trimmed by 9 bases and V by 2 bases; bases with no gene match: 5. This CDR3 has 14 residues. The CDR3 protein is CASSLMLAGTEQFF. In nucleotides, the CDR3 is TGTGCCAGCAGTTTAATGCTAGCGGGGACTGAGCAGTTCTTC.

This clonotype was observed a few times. V and J are TRBV5-4 and TRBJ1-4; 12 nucleotides align to TRBD1. Trimming removed 4 bases from V and 7 bases from J; junction bases left unmatched: 11. The CDR3 spans 17 residues. The V gene's germline CDR1 is SGHNT and CDR2 YYREEE (reference sequence). CDR3 residues: CASSPPGQGAIGEKLFF. The CDR3 DNA sequence: TGTGCCAGCAGCCCGCCGGGACAGGGGGCGATAGGTGAAAAACTGTTTTTT.

This sequence joins TRBV21-1 and TRBJ1-2; the table's D call, TRBD1, was not checked against the DNA. TRBV21-1 is reported as a pseudogene. The CDR3 totals 14 residues. The CDR3 region has the DNA TGTGCCAGCCCTTCCTGGGACACGGCCCATGGCTACACCTTC. It codes for CASPSWDTAHGYTF.

The chain's CDR3 is CATKGNFGQGSYEQYV. The CDR3, as DNA: TGTGCCACCAAGGGGAACTTCGGACAGGGATCCTACGAGCAGTACGTC. The rearrangement joins TRBV24-1 to TRBJ2-7, with TRBD1 matching over 8 bases. The V gene end was trimmed by 8 bases and the J gene end by 1 base; junction bases not matched to a gene: 12. This CDR3 has 16 residues. The germline V gene encodes CDR1 KGHDR and CDR2 SFDVKD.

This clonotype was found a few times. The CDR3 loop reads CSASHDYKETQYF. The CDR3 coding sequence is TGCAGTGCTAGCCACGACTACAAAGAGACCCAGTACTTC. J is TRBJ2-5 and V is TRBV20-1; possibly TRBD2 for D (5 bases). V was shortened by 3 bases and J by 3 bases, with 11 bases between the two germline ends. Germline values: CDR1 DFQATT, CDR2 SNEGSKA (reference sequence). The CDR3 runs 13 residues.

The rearrangement uses TRBV7-8 and TRBJ2-5; TRBD2 matches at 8 bases. Germline V gene sequence: CDR1 SGHVS, CDR2 FQNEAQ. Trimming at V came to 5 bases and at J to 1 base, leaving 9 bases not matched to a gene. The CDR3 has 16 residues. As DNA, the CDR3 is TGTGCCAGCAGCCCTGGGGAGCGGGGGATCCAAGAGACCCAGTACTTC. Translating it yields CASSPGERGIQETQYF.

This clonotype rates as medium-sized. The chain combines TRBV12-3 or TRBV12-4 with TRBJ2-3; D uncertain. Trimming removed 1 base from V and 6 bases from J, with 11 bases in between. CDR3 length: 14 residues. The CDR3 reads CASSLETAWDTQYF. As DNA, the CDR3 is TGTGCCAGCAGTTTAGAAACAGCGTGGGATACGCAGTATTTT.

The rearrangement joins TRBV4-3 to TRBJ2-1; 7 bases are a match to TRBD1. This CDR3 is built from 15 residues. V was pared by 6 bases and J by 3 bases, with 8 bases of the junction left unmatched. Germline V gene lookup returns CDR1 LGHNA and CDR2 YSLEER. The CDR3 protein is CASSRGTARYNEQFF. The CDR3 nucleotides are TGCGCCAGCAGTCGAGGGACAGCTCGCTACAATGAGCAGTTCTTC.

The chain is built from TRBV4-2 and TRBJ2-5, with TRBD2 matching over 15 bases. The CDR3 loop spans 16 amino acids. Per the germline V gene, CDR1 is LGHNA and CDR2 is YNFKEQ. V gave up 2 bases and J gave up 5 bases; unmatched junction bases: 3. Written as DNA, the CDR3 is TGTGCCAGCAGCCAAACCGGGACTAGCGGGGGGGAGACCCAGTACTTC. Its translation: CASSQTGTSGGETQYF.

This chain uses TRBV6-5 with TRBJ1-2; the D gene is possibly TRBD1 (6 bases). Between the trimmed V and J ends, which lost 8 bases and 4 bases, there was a span of 11 bases. The CDR3 contains 12 residues. CDR1 is MNHEY, CDR2 SVGAGI, per germline. As DNA, the CDR3 is TGTGCCAGCGGTGGGACATTCTATGGCTACACCTTC. Residues: CASGGTFYGYTF.

This clonotype was recorded a few times. In DNA form, the CDR3 reads TGTGCCAGCAGTTGGGCAGGGCCAGATACGCAGTATTTT. Translated: CASSWAGPDTQYF. The gene calls are TRBV12-3 or TRBV12-4 and TRBJ2-3; the D gene is possibly TRBD1 (5 bases). This CDR3 spans 13 amino acids. Trimming stripped 4 bases from V and 4 bases from J, with 9 bases between.

This sequence joins TRBV6-6 and TRBJ1-3, with D perhaps matching TRBD1 (6 bases). The CDR3 has 15 amino acids. V lost 5 bases, J lost 0 bases, and 11 bases lay in between. Looked up from germline, CDR1 is MNHNY and CDR2 is SVGAGI (reference sequence). The CDR3 sequence: CASSPGGSSGNTIYF. The CDR3 DNA reads as TGTGCCAGCAGTCCTGGGGGCAGCTCTGGAAACACCATATATTTT.

The chain uses TRBV11-1 and TRBJ2-1; D possibly matches TRBD1 or TRBD2 (5 bases each). V dropped 5 bases and J dropped 6 bases, with 23 bases sitting between them. The length of the CDR3 is 17 residues. Germline V CDR1 and CDR2: SGHAT, FQDESV (reference sequence). CDR3 region: CASSLGPSGTDLNEQFF. The CDR3 DNA is TGTGCCAGCAGCCTTGGACCCTCCGGGACGGACCTCAATGAGCAGTTCTTC.

This clonotype was counted a few times. The rearrangement links TRBV18 to TRBJ2-1, with 11 bases fitting TRBD1. The CDR3 length is 14 residues. CDR1 and CDR2 from the germline V gene are KGHSH and LQKENI. V was pared by 0 bases and J by 8 bases, with 0 bases of the junction left unmatched. CDR3: CASSPPDRGHEQFF. CDR3 in DNA: TGTGCCAGCTCACCACCGGACAGGGGGCATGAGCAGTTCTTC. Full variable domain (remainder filled in from reference TRBV18 and TRBJ2-1): NAGVMQNPRHLVRRRGQEARLRCSPMKGHSHVYWYRQLPEEGLKFMVYLQKENIIDESGMPKERFSAEFPKEGPSILRIQQVVRGDSAAYFCASSPPDRGHEQFFGPGTRLTVL.

This clonotype was seen more than once but under ten times. V and J are TRBV5-1 and TRBJ2-1, with TRBD1 as a possible D gene (6 bases). The CDR3 runs 14 residues. Trimming removed 4 bases from V and 6 bases from J, with 14 bases in between. From germline, CDR1 is SGHRS and CDR2 YFSETQ. The CDR3 sequence: CASSEGQGGNEQFF. The CDR3 coding sequence is TGCGCCAGCAGCGAGGGCCAAGGGGGCAATGAGCAGTTCTTC.

This clonotype was detected many times. The chain combines TRBV7-2 with TRBJ1-2, with 10 positions matching TRBD1. The CDR3 covers 14 residues. The junction had 4 bases not matched to a gene; V was cut back by 5 bases and J by 4 bases. Germline V gene sequence: CDR1 SGHTA, CDR2 FQGNSA. The CDR3 is CASSMTGGRYGYTF. Written as DNA, the CDR3 is TGTGCCAGCAGCATGACAGGGGGCCGCTATGGCTACACCTTC.

The genes are TRBV6-2 or TRBV6-3 and TRBJ1-5; D gene unclear. The CDR3 covers 16 residues. The V and J ends lost 6 bases and 1 base respectively, with 16 bases between them. CDR1 is MNHEY and CDR2 is SVGEGT in the germline V gene. CDR3 residues: CASSKGPRESNQPQHF. The CDR3 nucleotides read TGTGCCAGCAGCAAAGGGCCCCGGGAAAGCAATCAGCCCCAGCATTTT.

This clonotype was detected ten times or more. The J gene is TRBJ1-3, the V gene TRBV5-1; D is unclear. The CDR3 length is 16 residues. Germline assignment: CDR1 SGHRS and CDR2 YFSETQ. Trimming took 2 bases from V and 0 from J, leaving 12 bases between them. This chain's CDR3 is CASSFVGRDSGNTIYF. The CDR3 DNA sequence: TGCGCCAGCAGCTTTGTTGGCCGAGACTCTGGAAACACCATATATTTT. The full variable domain, with the rest looked up from reference TRBV5-1 and TRBJ1-3, is KAGVTQTPRYLIKTRGQQVTLSCSPISGHRSVSWYQQTPGQGLQFLFEYFSETQRNKGNFPGRFSGRQFSNSRSEMNVSTLELGDSALYLCASSFVGRDSGNTIYFGEGSWLTVV.

V is TRBV4-1 and J is TRBJ1-2; 7 nucleotides match TRBD1. The V gene's germline CDR1 is MGHRA and CDR2 YSYEKL. The CDR3 extends over 16 amino acids. The V gene end was trimmed by 3 bases and the J gene end by 3 bases; junction bases not matched to a gene: 10. DNA of the CDR3: TGCGCCAGCAGCCACGCAGCCCGGGACAGCGACTATGGCTACACCTTC. Protein sequence: CASSHAARDSDYGYTF.